The 14 T cell receptor beta chains listed next were all sequenced from one sample in a study of technical replicates of blood from a handful of donors. Profiling relied on immunoSEQ multiplex PCR, and the TCRdb table lists in-frame clones only, not all of them. Altogether more than 65,000 clones are present, 80% to 95% being singletons, with the ten largest covering about 0.37%. Sequenced material: T cells isolated from PBMCs. The receptors come from a human donor in good health.

The chain carries TRBV14 and TRBJ1-1; TRBD1 is a possible D gene (5 bases). Trimming cost V 0 bases and J 1 base, with 6 bases left between them. Germline V gene data show CDR1 as SGHDN and CDR2 as FVKESK. The CDR3 spans 14 residues. The CDR3 region has the DNA TGTGCCAGCAGCCAAGATCAGGGGAACACTGAAGCTTTCTTT. Its protein is CASSQDQGNTEAFF.

This clone was observed a single time. This chain uses TRBV13 with TRBJ2-7, with a tentative D call TRBD1 (5 bases). CDR1 is PRHDT and CDR2 is FYEKMQ in the germline V gene (reference sequence). Trimming cost V 3 bases and J 6 bases, with 12 bases left between them. The CDR3 has 13 amino acids. This CDR3 is CASSFQGFGEQYF. The CDR3 DNA sequence: TGTGCCAGCAGCTTTCAGGGATTTGGCGAGCAGTACTTC.

The chain joins TRBV6-5 to TRBJ2-2; unclear D gene. Germline V CDR1 and CDR2: MNHEY, SVGAGI. Between the trimmed V and J ends, which lost 6 bases and 5 bases, there was a span of 10 bases. The CDR3 has 13 residues. The CDR3 reads CASSLSVTGELFF. The DNA of the CDR3 is TGTGCCAGCAGCCTAAGCGTTACCGGGGAGCTGTTTTTT.

This clone has a single count. This chain uses TRBV19 with TRBJ2-7, with 8 nucleotides matching TRBD2. V gave up 0 bases and J gave up 3 bases; unmatched junction bases: 4. The CDR3 has 15 residues. Germline V gives CDR1 LNHDA, CDR2 SQIVND (reference sequence). The CDR3 DNA reads TGTGCCAGTAGTATAGATCCCGGGAGGGGCTACGAGCAGTACTTC. Encoded protein: CASSIDPGRGYEQYF.

The chain uses TRBV14 and TRBJ1-2; perhaps TRBD1 as D (6 bases). Between the trimmed V and J ends, which lost 3 bases and 9 bases, there was a span of 8 bases. Looked up from germline, CDR1 is SGHDN and CDR2 is FVKESK. The CDR3 has 11 residues. The CDR3 is CASSQGDSYTF. DNA for the CDR3: TGTGCCAGCAGCCAGGGGGACAGCTACACCTTC.

CDR3 residues: CSAGQGVTDTQYF. The CDR3 nucleotides read TGCAGCGCCGGACAGGGGGTCACAGATACGCAGTATTTT. This rearrangement joins TRBV29-1 to TRBJ2-3; 10 bases are shared with TRBD1. The length of the CDR3 is 13 residues. Germline-derived CDR1 and CDR2 are SQVTM and ANQGSEA. Losses at the gene ends were 7 bases for V and 2 bases for J; bases not matched to a gene: 3.

The chain links TRBV7-9 to TRBJ2-2; D not resolved. Trimming removed 2 bases at V and 6 bases at J, with 7 bases between. Germline values: CDR1 SEHNR, CDR2 FQNEAQ (reference sequence). The CDR3 extends over 13 amino acids. This CDR3 reads CASSLSVSGELFF. As DNA, the CDR3 is TGTGCCAGCAGCTTATCCGTCTCCGGGGAGCTGTTTTTT. The full variable domain, its missing parts supplied by reference TRBV7-9 and TRBJ2-2, is DTGVSQNPRHKITKRGQNVTFRCDPISEHNRLYWYRQTLGQGPEFLTYFQNEAQLEKSRLLSDRFSAERPKGSFSTLEIQRTEQGDSAMYLCASSLSVSGELFFGEGSRLTVL.

The CDR3 DNA reads TGTGCCAGCAGCCAATCATCCACTTTCGGCGAGCAGTACTTC. This translates into CASSQSSTFGEQYF. The chain joins TRBV16 to TRBJ2-7; D not certain. The CDR3 spans 14 residues. Trimming left V 0 bases short and J 6 bases short, with 12 bases between. The germline CDR1 and CDR2 sequences are KGHSY and FQNENV.

This chain connects TRBV29-1 to TRBJ1-5; no definite D call. This CDR3 region has 13 residues. V was shortened by 6 bases and J by 6 bases, with 15 bases between the two germline ends. Germline CDR1 SQVTM, CDR2 ANQGSEA. The CDR3 loop reads CSVSDTPSQPQHF. CDR3 nucleotide sequence: TGCAGCGTCTCAGACACACCCTCTCAGCCCCAGCATTTT.

This clone was seen just once. The CDR3 spells CASTRVPGADTQYF. In nucleotides, the CDR3 is TGTGCCAGCACGAGGGTCCCGGGTGCAGATACGCAGTATTTT. The rearrangement uses TRBV19 and TRBJ2-3; tentative D call: TRBD2 (5 bases). V was cut by 9 bases and J by 4 bases, with 17 bases left in between. The CDR3 contains 14 residues. The germline V gene encodes CDR1 LNHDA and CDR2 SQIVND (reference sequence).

Written as DNA, the CDR3 is TGTGCCAGCAGCAACAGACTAGCGGCTAGCACAGATACGCAGTATTTT. This translates into CASSNRLAASTDTQYF. This rearrangement joins TRBV13 to TRBJ2-3; 9 bases map to TRBD2. Germline trimming cut 5 bases from V and 0 bases from J; bases unmatched to any gene: 6. Germline CDR1 and CDR2: PRHDT and FYEKMQ (reference sequence). The CDR3 extends over 16 amino acids.

This chain links TRBV28 with TRBJ1-5; tentative D call: TRBD1 (6 bases). The V gene's germline CDR1 is MDHEN and CDR2 SYDVKM. The CDR3 extends over 13 amino acids. The V end was cut by 8 bases, the J end by 7 bases, with 15 bases between. CDR3 coding DNA: TGTGCCAGCCGTACGGGGGGCCTCCAGCCCCAGCATTTT. Translating it yields CASRTGGLQPQHF.

The rearrangement joins TRBV7-9 to TRBJ1-1, with 9 positions matching TRBD1. The germline gives CDR1 SEHNR, CDR2 FQNEAQ (reference sequence). V dropped 8 bases and J dropped 3; count of bases not matched to a gene: 13. This CDR3 spans 16 amino acids. The CDR3 sequence is CASFLPGQGLDTEAFF. The CDR3 region has the DNA TGTGCCAGCTTTTTACCGGGACAGGGTTTGGACACTGAAGCTTTCTTT.

V usage is TRBV6-1 and J usage is TRBJ1-2, with 7 bases lining up with TRBD1. The CDR3 is 15 amino acids. CDR1 and CDR2 from the germline V gene are MNHNS and SASEGT. The trim removed 6 bases at V and 3 bases at J, leaving 10 bases unmatched. The CDR3 nucleotides read TGTGCCAGCAGGGGTCCGGACAGGTCTGACTATGGCTACACCTTC. Translated, it gives CASRGPDRSDYGYTF.